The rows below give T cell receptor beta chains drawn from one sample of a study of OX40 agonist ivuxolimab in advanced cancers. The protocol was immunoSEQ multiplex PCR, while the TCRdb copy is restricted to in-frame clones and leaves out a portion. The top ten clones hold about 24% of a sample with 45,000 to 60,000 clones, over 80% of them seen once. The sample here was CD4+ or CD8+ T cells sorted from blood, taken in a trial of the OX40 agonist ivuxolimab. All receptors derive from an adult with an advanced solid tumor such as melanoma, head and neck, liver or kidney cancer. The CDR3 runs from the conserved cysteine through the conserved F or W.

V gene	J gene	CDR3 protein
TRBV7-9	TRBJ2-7	CASSSEYYEQYF
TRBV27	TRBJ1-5	CASGNRVQPQHF
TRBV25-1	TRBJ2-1	CASSEYGFLNEQFF
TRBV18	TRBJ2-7	CASSEVKREQYF
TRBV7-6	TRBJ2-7	CASTLTSGSSYEQYF
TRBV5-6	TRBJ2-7	CASSLSGQEYEQYF
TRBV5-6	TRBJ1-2	CASSLGSGAGYTF
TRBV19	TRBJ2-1	CASSIVLAGVWDNEQFF
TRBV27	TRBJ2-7	CASSPRTAVYEQYF
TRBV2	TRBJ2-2	CASSEGGELFF
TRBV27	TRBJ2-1	CATRPREPHNEQFF
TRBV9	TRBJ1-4	CASGAVGGEEKLFF
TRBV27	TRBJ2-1	CASSPGTSGYNEQFF
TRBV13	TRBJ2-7	CASSVLTRGDYEQYF
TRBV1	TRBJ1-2	CTSSQVTTGAGKPGQLHGYTF
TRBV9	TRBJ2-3	CASSKSSGTGATDTQYF
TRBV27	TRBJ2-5	CASSLKGLAGRPFGETQYF
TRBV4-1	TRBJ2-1	CASRASGSGNEQFF
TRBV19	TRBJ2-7	CASSIQRESYEQYF
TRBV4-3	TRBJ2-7	CASSQGLGYEQYF
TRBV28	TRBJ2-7	CASSHIRPSGGAYEQYF
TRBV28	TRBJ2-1	CASSPTVAGEQFF
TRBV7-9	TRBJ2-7	CASSVRDYEQYF
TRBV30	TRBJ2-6	CAWSVWGLLSGANVLTF
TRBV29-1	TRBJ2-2	CSVLDRGHGSGELFF
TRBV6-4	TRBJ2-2	CASSDGGAGELFF
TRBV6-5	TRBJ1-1	CASKFGNTEAFF
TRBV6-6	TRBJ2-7	CASSYSTGELGNEQYF
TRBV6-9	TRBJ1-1	CASSYREGETEAFF
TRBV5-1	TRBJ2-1	CASGGTSGYNEQFF
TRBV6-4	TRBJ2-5	CASRPDRGRGETQYF
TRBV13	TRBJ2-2	CASSLGTGELFF
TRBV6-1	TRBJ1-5	CASRHHQPQHF
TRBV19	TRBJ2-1	CASSILGQGIEQFF
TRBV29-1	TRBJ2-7	CSGFFTGEQYF